This paragraph reports one TCR beta chain. This CDR3 comprises 17 residues. This sample is drawn from a study of blood T cell repertoires in COVID-19. Assay used: immunoSEQ multiplex PCR; TCRdb lists only in-frame clones, some missing. The data show over 200,000 clones, 87% seen once. The sequence came from a young woman who had recovered from COVID-19. Specimen: peripheral blood. The J gene is TRBJ2-7, the V gene TRBV21-1; TRBD1 is the table's D call and was not checked against the DNA. TRBV21-1 is a known pseudogene. CDR3 sequence reads: CASSNVKGDRVRREQYF. CDR3 DNA sequence: TGTGCCAGCAGCAACGTAAAGGGGGACAGGGTGCGTCGCGAGCAGTACTTC.